This T cell receptor beta chain was sequenced in a study of cytomegalovirus exposure and HLA in healthy donors. Study-wide results and limits: According to the study, 150 to 200 TCR beta chains were cytomegalovirus-associated. A link between a missense DCLRE1C variant and TCR beta V- and J-gene trimming emerged from a later analysis. Accounts indicate the classifier identified cytomegalovirus status with strong specificity and sensitivity. A later analysis revealed that TCR association rates differed between HLA loci, peaking at DRB1 and bottoming out at HLA-C.

The CDR3 is made up of 14 amino acids. In germline, CDR1 is SGHTA, CDR2 FQGNSA. On this clone: Antigen unknown.

The PCR employed 60 Vbeta primers together with 13 Jbeta primers. TCRdb keeps only in-frame clones here, not all; method: immunoSEQ multiplex PCR. This sample has about 89,000 clones, with 85% found just once. Sequencing was carried out using PBMCs. The J gene is TRBJ2-5, the V gene TRBV7-2; D not resolved. Near its end, the DNA agrees better with TRBJ2-7, so the J call may be wrong. The clonotype comes from a man aged 35 to 55 in good health and CMV-seropositive. The CDR3 sequence: CASSLAPGPYEQYF. CDR3 sequence (DNA): TGTGCCAGCAGCTTAGCTCCAGGTCCCTACGAGCAGTACTTC.